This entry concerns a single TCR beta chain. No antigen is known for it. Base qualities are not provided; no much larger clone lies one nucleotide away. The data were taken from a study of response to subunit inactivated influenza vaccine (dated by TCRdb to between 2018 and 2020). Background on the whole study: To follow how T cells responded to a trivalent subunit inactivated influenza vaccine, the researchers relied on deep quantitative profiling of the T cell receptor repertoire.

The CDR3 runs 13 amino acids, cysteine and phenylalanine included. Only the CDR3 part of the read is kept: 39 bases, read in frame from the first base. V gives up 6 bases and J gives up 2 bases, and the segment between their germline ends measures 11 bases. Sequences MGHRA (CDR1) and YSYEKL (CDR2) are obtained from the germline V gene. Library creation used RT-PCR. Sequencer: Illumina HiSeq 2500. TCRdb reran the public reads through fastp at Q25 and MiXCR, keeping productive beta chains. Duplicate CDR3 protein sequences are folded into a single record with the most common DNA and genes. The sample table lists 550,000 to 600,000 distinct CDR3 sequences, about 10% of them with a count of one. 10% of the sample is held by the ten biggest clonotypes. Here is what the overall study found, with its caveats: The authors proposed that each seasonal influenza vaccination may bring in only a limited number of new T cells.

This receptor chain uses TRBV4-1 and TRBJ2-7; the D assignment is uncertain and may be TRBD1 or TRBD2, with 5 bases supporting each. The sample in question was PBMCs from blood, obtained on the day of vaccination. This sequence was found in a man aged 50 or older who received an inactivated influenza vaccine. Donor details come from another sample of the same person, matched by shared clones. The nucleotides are TGCGCCAGCAGTGGGGACGGCCCCTACGAGCAGTACTTC. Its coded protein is CASSGDGPYEQYF.